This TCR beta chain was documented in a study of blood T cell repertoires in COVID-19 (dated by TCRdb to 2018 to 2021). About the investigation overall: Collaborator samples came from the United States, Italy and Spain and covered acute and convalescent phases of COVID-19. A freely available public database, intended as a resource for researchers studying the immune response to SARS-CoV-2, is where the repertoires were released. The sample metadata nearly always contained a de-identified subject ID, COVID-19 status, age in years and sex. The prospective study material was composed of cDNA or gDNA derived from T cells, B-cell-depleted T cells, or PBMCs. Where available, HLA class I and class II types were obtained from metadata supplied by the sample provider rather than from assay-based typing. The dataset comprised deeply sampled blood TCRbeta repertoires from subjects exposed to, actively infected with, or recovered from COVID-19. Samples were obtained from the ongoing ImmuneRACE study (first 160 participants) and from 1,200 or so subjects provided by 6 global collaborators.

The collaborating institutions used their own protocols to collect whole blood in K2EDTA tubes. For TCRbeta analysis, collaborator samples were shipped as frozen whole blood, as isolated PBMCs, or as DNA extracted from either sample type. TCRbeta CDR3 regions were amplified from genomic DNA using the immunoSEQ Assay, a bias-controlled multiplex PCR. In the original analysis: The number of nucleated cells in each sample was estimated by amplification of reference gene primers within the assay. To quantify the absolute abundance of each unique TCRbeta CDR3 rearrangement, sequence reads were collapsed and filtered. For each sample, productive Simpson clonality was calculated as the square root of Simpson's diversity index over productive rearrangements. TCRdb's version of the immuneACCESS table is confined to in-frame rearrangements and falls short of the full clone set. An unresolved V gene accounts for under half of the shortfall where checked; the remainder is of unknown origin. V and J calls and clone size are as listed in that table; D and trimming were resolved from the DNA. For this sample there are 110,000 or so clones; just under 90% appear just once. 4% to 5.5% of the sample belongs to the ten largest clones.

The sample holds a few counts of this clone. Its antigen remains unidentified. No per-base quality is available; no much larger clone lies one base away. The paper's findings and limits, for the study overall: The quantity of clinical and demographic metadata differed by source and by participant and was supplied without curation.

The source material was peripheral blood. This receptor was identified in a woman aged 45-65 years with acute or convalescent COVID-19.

Read as DNA, the sequence is TGTGCCAGCAGCCAATATCAGGCAGGGAGCTACACCTTC. It encodes CASSQYQAGSYTF. The rearranged chain carries TRBV7-2 and TRBJ1-2; the D gene is perhaps TRBD1, on 5 matching bases. Relative to germline, V is 5 bases shorter and J is 9 bases shorter, with 16 bases between their ends. The germline V gene gives CDR1 as SGHTA and CDR2 as FQGNSA. The CDR3 covers 13 residues, taking in both the cysteine and the phenylalanine. This entry keeps only the CDR3 DNA: 39 bases, framed from base 1.